The 29 T cell receptor beta chains in this list originate from one sample, sequenced in a study of technical replicates of blood from several donors. Data came from immunoSEQ multiplex PCR; TCRdb stores just in-frame clones and leaves some out. The table has roughly 73,000 clones, 90% to 95% seen once. Sequenced material: T cells isolated from PBMCs. The origin of the receptors is a human donor in good health.

The chain combines TRBV5-1 with TRBJ2-2; 12 positions agree with TRBD2. The length of the CDR3 is 18 residues. Germline CDR1 and CDR2: SGHRS and YFSETQ. The V gene end was trimmed by 1 base and the J gene end by 3 bases; junction bases not matched to a gene: 7. The CDR3 DNA is TGCGCCAGCAGCTTGAGGACTAGCGGGAATCGGGACACCGGGGAGCTGTTTTTT. Residues: CASSLRTSGNRDTGELFF.

This chain links TRBV30 with TRBJ1-4, with D unclear. Germline CDR1 reads GTSNPN; CDR2 reads SVGIG (reference sequence). The CDR3 is 13 residues long. Trimming pared 0 bases from V and 8 bases from J, leaving 10 bases between. CDR3 DNA sequence: TGTGCCTGGAGTGTACGCTCCGGGGAAAAACTGTTTTTT. Residues: CAWSVRSGEKLFF.

This clone showed up just once. The V and J genes are TRBV5-4 and TRBJ2-3, with D perhaps matching TRBD1 (6 bases). Germline assignment: CDR1 SGHNT and CDR2 YYREEE (reference sequence). Trimming removed 0 bases at V and 5 bases at J, with 22 bases between. The CDR3 consists of 18 residues. As DNA, the CDR3 is TGTGCCAGCAGCTTGGGGCTACCTGGGGACAATGCGAGAGATACGCAGTATTTT. It yields the protein CASSLGLPGDNARDTQYF.

J is TRBJ2-7 and V is TRBV7-6; D is possibly TRBD1 (6 bases). Looked up from germline, CDR1 is SGHVS and CDR2 is FNYEAQ. This CDR3 region has 14 residues. Trimming cost V 6 bases and J 2 bases, with 14 bases left between them. CDR3 DNA: TGTGCCAGCAGTTCGGGCAGGGGAACCTACGAGCAGTACTTC. Protein sequence: CASSSGRGTYEQYF. Filled out from reference TRBV7-6 and TRBJ2-7, the complete variable domain reads GAGVSQSPRYKVTKRGQDVALRCDPISGHVSLYWYRQALGQGPEFLTYFNYEAQQDKSGLPNDRFSAERPEGSISTLTIQRTEQRDSAMYRCASSSGRGTYEQYFGPGTRLTVT.

The sample holds one count of this clone. This chain connects TRBV19 to TRBJ1-1, with unresolved D. The length of the CDR3 is 14 residues. Per germline, CDR1 LNHDA and CDR2 SQIVND (reference sequence). With 0 bases removed from V and 1 base from J, the gap between germline ends came to 6 bases. The CDR3, as DNA: TGTGCCAGTAGTATAGAGCGTACGAACACTGAAGCTTTCTTT. This codes for CASSIERTNTEAFF.

This clone came up once. The rearrangement uses TRBV6-1 and TRBJ2-7; 8 bases are a match to TRBD1. Looked up from germline, CDR1 is MNHNS and CDR2 is SASEGT. The CDR3 has 15 amino acids. Trimming at V came to 6 bases and at J to 4 bases, leaving 11 bases not matched to a gene. CDR3: CASSPNGQGPYEQYF. The CDR3 DNA reads TGTGCCAGCAGCCCTAATGGACAGGGTCCGTACGAGCAGTACTTC.

The genes are TRBV4-2 and TRBJ1-1, with D hard to call. Germline CDR1 reads LGHNA; CDR2 reads YNFKEQ. Trimming removed 0 bases at V and 1 base at J, with 9 bases between. The CDR3 is 15 amino acids. CDR3 protein: CASSQDRPGNTEAFF. For the CDR3, the DNA is TGTGCCAGCAGCCAAGATCGCCCGGGGAACACTGAAGCTTTCTTT.

The chain is built from TRBV6-6 and TRBJ1-2, with 9 bases identical to TRBD1. The CDR3 consists of 14 residues. The trim removed 7 bases at V and 0 bases at J, leaving 3 bases unmatched. From germline, CDR1 is MNHNY and CDR2 SVGAGI (reference sequence). The CDR3 region is CASTRTGANYGYTF. In DNA, the CDR3 is TGTGCCAGCACTCGGACAGGGGCTAACTATGGCTACACCTTC.

The chain couples TRBV2 to TRBJ2-1, with 8 bases fitting TRBD2. Germline CDR1 is SNHLY and CDR2 is FYNNEI. There are 16 residues in the CDR3. The V and J ends lost 7 bases and 7 bases, in that order; junction bases with no gene match: 15. CDR3 nucleotide sequence: TGTGCCAGCATGTGGTATGCGGGAGGCCCTGGGAATGAGCAGTTCTTC. Encoded protein: CASMWYAGGPGNEQFF.

This chain links TRBV5-4 with TRBJ2-3; D not resolved. Germline CDR1 is SGHNT and CDR2 is YYREEE (reference sequence). The germline V and J ends were trimmed by 4 bases and 4 bases, with 7 bases remaining between them. The CDR3 runs 12 residues. As DNA, the CDR3 is TGTGCCAGCAGCGTCCTCGCAGATACGCAGTATTTT. The encoded protein is CASSVLADTQYF.

The rearrangement uses TRBV19 and TRBJ1-1; D uncertain. The germline V gene encodes CDR1 LNHDA and CDR2 SQIVND (reference sequence). The V and J ends lost 0 bases and 4 bases respectively, with 9 bases between them. CDR3 size: 14 residues. Written as DNA, the CDR3 is TGTGCCAGTAGTATAGAACCCAGGCCCACTGAAGCTTTCTTT. Translating gives CASSIEPRPTEAFF.

The chain has TRBV5-1 and TRBJ2-5, with 8 bases lining up with TRBD2. V shed 1 base and J 5 bases; nucleotides not matched to a gene: 7. This CDR3 has 15 residues. The germline V gene has CDR1 SGHRS and CDR2 YFSETQ. The CDR3 region is CASSLTRGVGETQYF. CDR3 coding DNA: TGCGCCAGCAGCTTGACGCGGGGGGTTGGGGAGACCCAGTACTTC. The full variable domain, its missing parts supplied by reference TRBV5-1 and TRBJ2-5, is KAGVTQTPRYLIKTRGQQVTLSCSPISGHRSVSWYQQTPGQGLQFLFEYFSETQRNKGNFPGRFSGRQFSNSRSEMNVSTLELGDSALYLCASSLTRGVGETQYFGPGTRLLVL.

This chain joins TRBV5-1 and TRBJ1-1; no clear D gene. The germline V gene encodes CDR1 SGHRS and CDR2 YFSETQ. The CDR3 totals 16 residues. The V end was cut by 1 base, the J end by 0 bases, with 13 bases between. The CDR3 DNA reads as TGCGCCAGCAGCTTGAGCCCCGGAGGGATGAACACTGAAGCTTTCTTT. Translated: CASSLSPGGMNTEAFF.

The chain recombines TRBV7-9 with TRBJ2-3, with a weak D call TRBD2 (7 bases). Germline CDR1 is SEHNR and CDR2 is FQNEAQ (reference sequence). CDR3 length equals 15 residues. V lost 6 bases and J 1 base, leaving 14 bases between the germline ends. The CDR3 DNA reads as TGTGCCAGCAGTCCCACGGGGGGCGGCACAGATACGCAGTATTTT. Translating gives CASSPTGGGTDTQYF. The variable domain in full, with the rest retrieved from reference TRBV7-9 and TRBJ2-3, is DTGVSQNPRHKITKRGQNVTFRCDPISEHNRLYWYRQTLGQGPEFLTYFQNEAQLEKSRLLSDRFSAERPKGSFSTLEIQRTEQGDSAMYLCASSPTGGGTDTQYFGPGTRLTVL.

The chain links TRBV21-1 to TRBJ2-5; the D call TRBD1 from the table was never checked on the DNA. TRBV21-1 is a pseudogene. There are 16 residues in the CDR3. The CDR3 DNA follows: TGTGCCAGCAGCAAAGAGGGACAGGGAGTCCAAGAGACCCAGTACTTC. This codes for CASSKEGQGVQETQYF.

The rearrangement links TRBV27 to TRBJ2-4, with a weak D call TRBD2 (6 bases). The CDR3 extends over 12 amino acids. V gave up 6 bases and J gave up 9 bases, with 12 bases separating them. CDR1 is MNHEY and CDR2 is SMNVEV in the germline V gene (reference sequence). DNA for the CDR3: TGTGCCAGCAGCGGTGGGGACTCCATTCAGTACTTC. Translation gives CASSGGDSIQYF.

The V call is TRBV29-1, the J call TRBJ1-2; D gene unclear. The germline gives CDR1 SQVTM, CDR2 ANQGSEA. The CDR3 length is 17 residues. Deletions cut 4 bases from V and 0 bases from J, with 21 bases between. The CDR3 DNA follows: TGCAGCGTTGTCGCAAGACTGATTTCCGGAACTAACTATGGCTACACCTTC. Protein sequence: CSVVARLISGTNYGYTF.

This chain joins TRBV11-2 and TRBJ1-1; maybe TRBD1 (5 bases). Germline V CDR1 and CDR2: SGHAT, FQNNGV. The CDR3 runs to 12 residues. The CDR3 coding sequence is TGTGCAACCTCACGGGGGGACACTGAAGCTTTCTTT. Translated, it gives CATSRGDTEAFF. Complete variable domain (other parts from reference TRBV11-2 and TRBJ1-1): EAGVAQSPRYKIIEKRQSVAFWCNPISGHATLYWYQQILGQGPKLLIQFQNNGVVDDSQLPKDRFSAERLKGVDSTLKIQPAKLEDSAVYLCATSRGDTEAFFGQGTRLTVV.

The J gene is TRBJ2-7, the V gene TRBV2; D is perhaps TRBD2 (6 bases). Germline V CDR1 and CDR2: SNHLY, FYNNEI. Trimming left V 3 bases short and J 2 bases short, with 8 bases between. The CDR3 is made up of 13 amino acids. CDR3 DNA sequence: TGTGCCAGCAGTGATAGCGGTACCTACGAGCAGTACTTC. This encodes CASSDSGTYEQYF.

In this sample, this clone turned up once. The chain joins TRBV28 to TRBJ2-7; D not resolved. The V and J ends lost 5 bases and 6 bases respectively, with 8 bases between them. The germline V gene encodes CDR1 MDHEN and CDR2 SYDVKM. This CDR3 comprises 11 residues. As DNA, the CDR3 is TGTGCCAGCAGTCCAGGCACCGAGCAGTACTTC. The encoded protein is CASSPGTEQYF.

The CDR3 region has the DNA TGTGCCAGCGGCCGGTTTGGGGGGGGGAGAGATACGCAGTATTTT. Encoded protein: CASGRFGGGRDTQYF. The V and J genes are TRBV2 and TRBJ2-3; 7 nucleotides match TRBD2. The V gene end was trimmed by 8 bases and the J gene end by 5 bases; junction bases not matched to a gene: 13. The CDR3 extends over 15 amino acids. Germline V gene lookup returns CDR1 SNHLY and CDR2 FYNNEI. Full variable domain (rest looked up from reference TRBV2 and TRBJ2-3): EPEVTQTPSHQVTQMGQEVILRCVPISNHLYFYWYRQILGQKVEFLVSFYNNEISEKSEIFDDQFSVERPDGSNFTLKIRSTKLEDSAMYFCASGRFGGGRDTQYFGPGTRLTVL.

The V call is TRBV2, the J call TRBJ2-7; maybe TRBD1 (5 bases). This CDR3 has 14 amino acids. The germline gives CDR1 SNHLY, CDR2 FYNNEI. The germline V and J ends were trimmed by 8 bases and 0 bases, with 14 bases remaining between them. In nucleotides, the CDR3 is TGTGCCAGCGTAGACCATCAGGGCTCCTACGAGCAGTACTTC. Translation gives CASVDHQGSYEQYF.

The V and J genes are TRBV10-2 and TRBJ1-1; 9 bases match TRBD1. Trimming took 6 bases from V and 8 from J; bases not matched to a gene: 4. Per germline, CDR1 WSHSY and CDR2 SAAADI. The CDR3 sequence is 12 residues long. In nucleotides, the CDR3 is TGCGCCAGCAGACCGGACAGGGGAGAAGCTTTCTTT. Its protein is CASRPDRGEAFF.

This chain connects TRBV28 to TRBJ2-7; perhaps TRBD2 as D (6 bases). V was shortened by 2 bases and J by 5 bases, with 22 bases between the two germline ends. The CDR3 contains 17 residues. In germline, CDR1 is MDHEN, CDR2 SYDVKM. The CDR3: CASSLRLAGIRTHEQYF. The CDR3 DNA is TGTGCCAGCAGTTTAAGGCTGGCGGGAATTCGTACCCACGAGCAGTACTTC.

The chain is built from TRBV19 and TRBJ1-2; no definite D call. The CDR3 is 11 amino acids. Germline V gives CDR1 LNHDA, CDR2 SQIVND (reference sequence). Trimming took off 9 bases at V and 1 base at J, with 6 bases between the two ends. The CDR3 reads CASEINYGYTF. In DNA, the CDR3 is TGTGCCAGCGAGATTAACTATGGCTACACCTTC.

The V and J genes are TRBV13 and TRBJ2-7, with 7 bases lining up with TRBD1. Germline V gene sequence: CDR1 PRHDT, CDR2 FYEKMQ (reference sequence). The V segment lost 4 bases and the J segment 9 bases; nucleotides outside the gene matches: 9. The CDR3 sequence is 13 residues long. The CDR3 protein is CASSWQGEKGQYF. As DNA, the CDR3 is TGTGCCAGCAGCTGGCAGGGGGAAAAGGGGCAGTACTTC.

The chain has TRBV28 and TRBJ2-7; a weak D match, TRBD2 (6 bases). CDR1 and CDR2 from the germline V gene are MDHEN and SYDVKM. This CDR3 is 15 amino acids long. V lost 6 bases and J lost 1, with 16 bases in between. The DNA of the CDR3 is TGTGCCAGCAGAACAAGCGGGTCCACTTCCTACGAGCAGTACTTC. Protein sequence: CASRTSGSTSYEQYF.

The chain combines TRBV5-4 with TRBJ2-2; the D is unclear. Germline V gives CDR1 SGHNT, CDR2 YYREEE (reference sequence). Trimming cost V 1 base and J 4 bases, with 5 bases left between them. The CDR3 contains 13 residues. The CDR3: CASSLPGTGELFF. DNA of the CDR3: TGTGCCAGCAGCTTGCCAGGCACCGGGGAGCTGTTTTTT.

The rearrangement links TRBV29-1 to TRBJ2-1, with D perhaps TRBD1 (6 bases). CDR3 length: 17 residues. The V gene's germline CDR1 is SQVTM and CDR2 ANQGSEA. Trimming took 1 base from V and 3 from J, leaving 19 bases between them. CDR3 bases: TGCAGCGTTGAAGGTGGGCAGGGGCCTAACTTCTACAATGAGCAGTTCTTC. Its translation: CSVEGGQGPNFYNEQFF.